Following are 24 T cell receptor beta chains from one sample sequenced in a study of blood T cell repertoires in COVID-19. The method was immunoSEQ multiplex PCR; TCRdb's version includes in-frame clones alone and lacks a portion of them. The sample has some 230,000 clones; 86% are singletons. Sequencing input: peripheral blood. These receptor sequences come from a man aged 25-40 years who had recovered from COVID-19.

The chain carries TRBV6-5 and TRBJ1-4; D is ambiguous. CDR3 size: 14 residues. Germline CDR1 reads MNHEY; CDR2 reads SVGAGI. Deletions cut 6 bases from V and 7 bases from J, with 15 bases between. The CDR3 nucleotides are TGTGCCAGCAGGCCCACTCAAAACTCTGAAAAACTGTTTTTT. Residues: CASRPTQNSEKLFF.

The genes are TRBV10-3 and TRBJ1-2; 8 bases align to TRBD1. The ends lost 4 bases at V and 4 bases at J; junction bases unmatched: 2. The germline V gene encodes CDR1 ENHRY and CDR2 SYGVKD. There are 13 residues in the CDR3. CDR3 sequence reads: CAISGTGSYGYTF. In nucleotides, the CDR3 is TGTGCCATCAGTGGGACAGGGTCCTATGGCTACACCTTC.

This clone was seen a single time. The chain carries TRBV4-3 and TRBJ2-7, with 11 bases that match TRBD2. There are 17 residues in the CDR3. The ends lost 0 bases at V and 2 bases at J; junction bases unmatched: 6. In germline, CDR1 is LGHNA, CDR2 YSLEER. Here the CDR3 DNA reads TGCGCCAGCAGCCAAGATGTTTCTAGCGGGGGGCCCTACGAGCAGTACTTC. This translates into CASSQDVSSGGPYEQYF.

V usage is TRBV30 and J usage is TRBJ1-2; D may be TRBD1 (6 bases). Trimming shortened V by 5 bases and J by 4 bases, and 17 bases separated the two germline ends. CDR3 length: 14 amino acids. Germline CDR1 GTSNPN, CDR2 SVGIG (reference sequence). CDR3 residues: CAWERGGRPYGYTF. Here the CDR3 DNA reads TGTGCCTGGGAACGGGGGGGCCGGCCCTATGGCTACACCTTC. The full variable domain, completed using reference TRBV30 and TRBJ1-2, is SQTIHQWPATLVQPVGSPLSLECTVEGTSNPNLYWYRQAAGRGLQLLFYSVGIGQISSEVPQNLSASRPQDRQFILSSKKLLLSDSGFYLCAWERGGRPYGYTFGSGTRLTVV.

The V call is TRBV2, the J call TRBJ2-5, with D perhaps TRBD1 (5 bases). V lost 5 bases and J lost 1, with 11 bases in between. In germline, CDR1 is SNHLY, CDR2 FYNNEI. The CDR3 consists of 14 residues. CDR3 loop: CASSPAGFQETQYF. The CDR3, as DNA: TGTGCCAGCAGTCCCGCAGGGTTCCAAGAGACCCAGTACTTC. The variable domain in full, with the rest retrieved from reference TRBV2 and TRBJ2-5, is EPEVTQTPSHQVTQMGQEVILRCVPISNHLYFYWYRQILGQKVEFLVSFYNNEISEKSEIFDDQFSVERPDGSNFTLKIRSTKLEDSAMYFCASSPAGFQETQYFGPGTRLLVL.

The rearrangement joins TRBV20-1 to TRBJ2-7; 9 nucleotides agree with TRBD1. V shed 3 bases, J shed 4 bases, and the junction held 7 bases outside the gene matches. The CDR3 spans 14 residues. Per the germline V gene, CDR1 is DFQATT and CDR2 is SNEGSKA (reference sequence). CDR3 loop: CSASSGQGKYEQYF. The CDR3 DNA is TGCAGTGCTAGTTCTGGACAGGGGAAGTACGAGCAGTACTTC.

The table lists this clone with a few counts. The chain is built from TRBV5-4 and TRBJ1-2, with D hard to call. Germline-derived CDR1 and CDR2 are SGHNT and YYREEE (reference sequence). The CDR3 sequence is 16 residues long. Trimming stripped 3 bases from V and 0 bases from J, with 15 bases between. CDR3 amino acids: CASSSVHKSANYGYTF. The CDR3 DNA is TGTGCCAGCAGCTCCGTTCACAAGAGCGCTAACTATGGCTACACCTTC.

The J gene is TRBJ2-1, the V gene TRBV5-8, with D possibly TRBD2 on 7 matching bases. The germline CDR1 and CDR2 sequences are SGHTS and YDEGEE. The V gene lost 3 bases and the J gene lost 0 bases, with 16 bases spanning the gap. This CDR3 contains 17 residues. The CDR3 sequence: CASSSPRAGASYNEQFF. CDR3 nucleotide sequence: TGTGCCAGCAGCTCGCCCAGGGCGGGGGCCTCCTACAATGAGCAGTTCTTC.

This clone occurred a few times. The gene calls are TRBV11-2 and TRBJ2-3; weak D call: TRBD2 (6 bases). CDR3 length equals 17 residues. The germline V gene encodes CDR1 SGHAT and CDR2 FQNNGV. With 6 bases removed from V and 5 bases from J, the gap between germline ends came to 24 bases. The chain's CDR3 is CASRGISSGRSGDTQYF. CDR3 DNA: TGTGCCAGCAGGGGAATCTCAAGCGGGCGCTCGGGAGATACGCAGTATTTT.

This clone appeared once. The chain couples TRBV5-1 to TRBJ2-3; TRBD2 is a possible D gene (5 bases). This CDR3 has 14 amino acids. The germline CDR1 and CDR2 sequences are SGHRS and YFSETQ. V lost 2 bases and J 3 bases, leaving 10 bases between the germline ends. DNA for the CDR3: TGCGCCAGCAGCTTAGAGGGTCCGACAGATACGCAGTATTTT. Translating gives CASSLEGPTDTQYF. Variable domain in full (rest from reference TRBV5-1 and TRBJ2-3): KAGVTQTPRYLIKTRGQQVTLSCSPISGHRSVSWYQQTPGQGLQFLFEYFSETQRNKGNFPGRFSGRQFSNSRSEMNVSTLELGDSALYLCASSLEGPTDTQYFGPGTRLTVL.

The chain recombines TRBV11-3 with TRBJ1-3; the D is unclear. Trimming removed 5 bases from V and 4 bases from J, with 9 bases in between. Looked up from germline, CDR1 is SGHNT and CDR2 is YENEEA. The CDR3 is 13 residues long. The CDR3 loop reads CASSPNEGNTIYF. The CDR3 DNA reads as TGTGCCAGCAGCCCAAACGAGGGAAACACCATATATTTT.

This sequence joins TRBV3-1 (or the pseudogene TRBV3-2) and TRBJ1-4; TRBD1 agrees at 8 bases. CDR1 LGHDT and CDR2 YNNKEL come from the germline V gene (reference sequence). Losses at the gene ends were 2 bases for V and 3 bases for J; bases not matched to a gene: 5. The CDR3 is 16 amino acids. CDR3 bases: TGTGCCAGCAGCCAATCCGGACAGGGCGCTAATGAAAAACTGTTTTTT. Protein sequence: CASSQSGQGANEKLFF.

The CDR3 spells CASSPGSAYEQYF. CDR3 in DNA: TGTGCCAGCAGCCCCGGAAGCGCCTACGAGCAGTACTTC. This chain connects TRBV27 to TRBJ2-7; the D is unclear. The germline CDR1 and CDR2 sequences are MNHEY and SMNVEV (reference sequence). This CDR3 comprises 13 residues. Trimming cost V 6 bases and J 2 bases, with 11 bases left between them.

The CDR3 is CATSRDGGRGYTF. In DNA, the CDR3 is TGTGCCACCAGCAGAGACGGTGGGAGGGGCTACACCTTC. The genes are TRBV15 and TRBJ1-2; D uncertain. CDR3 length: 13 residues. The V gene lost 0 bases and the J gene lost 8 bases, with 10 bases spanning the gap. Germline V gene lookup returns CDR1 LNHNV and CDR2 YYDKDF (reference sequence).

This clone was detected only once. The CDR3 region has the DNA TGTGCCAGCAGCACTCCGGGACAGAGTAATGAAAAACTGTTTTTT. This sequence encodes CASSTPGQSNEKLFF. The V and J genes are TRBV21-1 and TRBJ1-4; the table's D call of TRBD1 was not tested on the DNA. TRBV21-1 is a listed pseudogene. This CDR3 comprises 15 residues.

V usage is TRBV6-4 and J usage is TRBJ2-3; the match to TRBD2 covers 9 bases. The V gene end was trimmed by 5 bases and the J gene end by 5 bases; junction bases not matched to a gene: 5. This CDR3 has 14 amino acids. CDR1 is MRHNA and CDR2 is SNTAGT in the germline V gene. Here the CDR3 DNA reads TGTGCCAGCAGTCTCGCGGGGGGGCAAGATACGCAGTATTTT. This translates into CASSLAGGQDTQYF.

In DNA, the CDR3 is TGTGCCAGCAGCCAAGACCCAAGCGAGACAGAGTACTACGAGCAGTACTTC. It yields the protein CASSQDPSETEYYEQYF. This sequence joins TRBV3-1 (or the pseudogene TRBV3-2) and TRBJ2-7, with D possibly being TRBD1 (5 bases). Between the trimmed V and J ends, which lost 0 bases and 3 bases, there was a span of 18 bases. The V gene's germline CDR1 is LGHDT and CDR2 YNNKEL (reference sequence). The CDR3 spans 17 residues.

The CDR3: CARRQAEDGYTF. CDR3 DNA: TGTGCCAGAAGACAGGCGGAGGATGGCTACACCTTC. This sequence joins TRBV2 and TRBJ1-2; maybe TRBD1 (6 bases). CDR1 is SNHLY, CDR2 FYNNEI, per germline. Deletions cut 9 bases from V and 6 bases from J, with 14 bases between. This CDR3 is 12 amino acids long.

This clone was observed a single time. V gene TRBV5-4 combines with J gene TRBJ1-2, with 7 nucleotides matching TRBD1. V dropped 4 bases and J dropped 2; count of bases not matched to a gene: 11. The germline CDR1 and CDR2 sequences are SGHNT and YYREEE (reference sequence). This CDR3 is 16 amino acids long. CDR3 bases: TGTGCCAGCAGCCCTAAACGAGGACAGGCGAACTATGGCTACACCTTC. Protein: CASSPKRGQANYGYTF. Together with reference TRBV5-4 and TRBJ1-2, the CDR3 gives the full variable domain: ETGVTQSPTHLIKTRGQQVTLRCSSQSGHNTVSWYQQALGQGPQFIFQYYREEENGRGNFPPRFSGLQFPNYSSELNVNALELDDSALYLCASSPKRGQANYGYTFGSGTRLTVV.

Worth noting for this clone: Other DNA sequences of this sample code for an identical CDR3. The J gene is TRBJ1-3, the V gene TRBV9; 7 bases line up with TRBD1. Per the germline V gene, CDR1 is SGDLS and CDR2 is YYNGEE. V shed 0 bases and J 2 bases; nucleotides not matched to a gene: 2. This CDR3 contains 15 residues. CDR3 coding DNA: TGTGCCAGCAGCGTAGTACAGGGGCCTGGAAACACCATATATTTT. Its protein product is CASSVVQGPGNTIYF.

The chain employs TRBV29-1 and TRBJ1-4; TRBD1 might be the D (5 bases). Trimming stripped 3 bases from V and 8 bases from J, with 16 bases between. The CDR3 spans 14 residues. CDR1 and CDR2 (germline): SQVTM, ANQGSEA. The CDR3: CSVEGGGMEEKLFF. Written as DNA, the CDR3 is TGCAGCGTTGAGGGGGGAGGGATGGAAGAAAAACTGTTTTTT.

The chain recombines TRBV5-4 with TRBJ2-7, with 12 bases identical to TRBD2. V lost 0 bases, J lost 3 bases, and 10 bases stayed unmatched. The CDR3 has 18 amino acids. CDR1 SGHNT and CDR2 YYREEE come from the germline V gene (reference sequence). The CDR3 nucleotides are TGTGCCAGCAGCTTGGAAGGGTCTAGCGGGGGGGAATTCTACGAGCAGTACTTC. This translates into CASSLEGSSGGEFYEQYF.

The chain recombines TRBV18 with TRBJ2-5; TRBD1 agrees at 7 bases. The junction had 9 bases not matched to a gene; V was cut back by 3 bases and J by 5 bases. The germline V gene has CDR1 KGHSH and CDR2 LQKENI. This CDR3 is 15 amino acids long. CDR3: CASSPGTVYVETQYF. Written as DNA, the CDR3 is TGTGCCAGCTCACCCGGGACAGTGTATGTGGAGACCCAGTACTTC. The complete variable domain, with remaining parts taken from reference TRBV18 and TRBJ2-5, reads NAGVMQNPRHLVRRRGQEARLRCSPMKGHSHVYWYRQLPEEGLKFMVYLQKENIIDESGMPKERFSAEFPKEGPSILRIQQVVRGDSAAYFCASSPGTVYVETQYFGPGTRLLVL.

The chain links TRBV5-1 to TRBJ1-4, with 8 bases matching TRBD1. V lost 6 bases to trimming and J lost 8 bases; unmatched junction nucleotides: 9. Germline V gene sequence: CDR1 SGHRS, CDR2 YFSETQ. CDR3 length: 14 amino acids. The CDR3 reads CASTQDRAEEKLFF. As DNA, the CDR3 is TGCGCCAGCACCCAGGACAGGGCGGAGGAAAAACTGTTTTTT.